Listed here is a single TCR beta chain. Its antigen is not identified. The CDR3 length is 15 residues. Germline V gives CDR1 SNHLY, CDR2 FYNNEI. Between the trimmed V and J ends, which lost 0 bases and 1 base, there was a span of 6 bases. Molecules of cDNA were individually given unique molecular identifiers that were attached to them. TCRdb processed the 5' RACE reads anew with MiXCR; each CDR3 protein has one entry. The table includes about 83,000 distinct CDR3 sequences, around 15% detected once. This entry belongs to a study of early T cells in non-severe SARS-CoV-2 infection. Turning to the study itself: Sequenced bulk RNA came from whole blood that was unsorted, and chains were unpaired.

Study results and limitations: The matching step, a VDJdb search, favored anti-spike CD8 responses and missed private and CD4 specificities.

The chain joins TRBV2 to TRBJ2-2; D gene uncertain. The TCR originated in an adult who was a healthcare worker with PCR-confirmed SARS-CoV-2 infection or an uninfected control (not recorded which). The specimen was whole blood. CDR3 protein: CASSEAGRNTGELFF. In DNA form, the CDR3 reads TGTGCCAGCAGTGAAGCAGGGCGGAACACCGGGGAGCTGTTTTTT.